These 14 T cell receptor beta chains originate from one sample sequenced in a study of cytomegalovirus exposure and HLA in healthy donors. With 60 Vbeta and 13 Jbeta primers, the PCR was carried out. Here immunoSEQ multiplex PCR was the method, and the copy in TCRdb shows in-frame clones only, minus some. Listed are 40,000 or so clones; about 3% falls within the top ten. The sequencing input was PBMCs. The source of these receptors is a woman aged 30 to 39 in good health and CMV-seropositive.

V gene TRBV7-9 combines with J gene TRBJ1-4; 7 bases match TRBD1. This CDR3 contains 15 residues. From germline, CDR1 is SEHNR and CDR2 FQNEAQ (reference sequence). After removal of 5 bases from V and 8 bases from J, the junction contained 11 bases not matched to a gene. The CDR3 sequence: CASSPTTGKEEKLFF. CDR3 bases: TGTGCCAGCAGCCCGACGACAGGGAAAGAAGAAAAACTGTTTTTT.

This sequence joins TRBV6-1 and TRBJ2-2; the D gene is possibly TRBD1 (5 bases). The CDR3 runs 13 residues. V was cut by 6 bases and J by 6 bases, with 11 bases left in between. The germline V gene has CDR1 MNHNS and CDR2 SASEGT. CDR3 residues: CASRGVRSGELFF. The CDR3 nucleotides read TGTGCCAGCAGAGGGGTAAGGTCCGGGGAGCTGTTTTTT.

The chain couples TRBV29-1 to TRBJ1-1, with D uncertain. The V gene's germline CDR1 is SQVTM and CDR2 ANQGSEA. The length of the CDR3 is 11 residues. Trimming took 5 bases from V and 1 from J, leaving 5 bases between them. The CDR3, as DNA: TGCAGCGTTTACAGGAACACTGAAGCTTTCTTT. Translation: CSVYRNTEAFF.

The CDR3 protein is CASRQQGAINEQFF. The CDR3 coding sequence is TGTGCCAGCAGACAACAGGGGGCGATTAATGAGCAGTTCTTC. The chain employs TRBV6-5 and TRBJ2-1; 9 bases align to TRBD1. Germline-derived CDR1 and CDR2 are MNHEY and SVGAGI. The CDR3 runs to 14 residues. The J segment lost 7 bases and the V segment lost 6 bases, leaving 7 bases of the junction unmatched.

The chain has TRBV18 and TRBJ1-1; weak D call: TRBD1 (5 bases). CDR1 and CDR2 (germline): KGHSH, LQKENI. V gave up 1 base and J gave up 11 bases, with 14 bases separating them. This CDR3 comprises 13 residues. CDR3: CASSPQYVEGAFF. In DNA, the CDR3 is TGTGCCAGCTCACCACAATACGTGGAGGGGGCTTTCTTT.

This rearrangement joins TRBV13 to TRBJ2-5, with a tentative D call TRBD2 (6 bases). Near its end, the DNA agrees better with TRBJ2-7, so the J call may be wrong. Germline CDR1 PRHDT, CDR2 FYEKMQ (reference sequence). This CDR3 is built from 14 residues. CDR3 region: CASSLGGGISEQYF. The CDR3 nucleotides are TGTGCCAGCAGCTTAGGCGGGGGTATATCCGAGCAGTACTTC.

The chain is built from TRBV6-1 and TRBJ2-3; D gene unclear. Per germline, CDR1 MNHNS and CDR2 SASEGT. Trimming stripped 6 bases from V and 6 bases from J, with 19 bases between. CDR3 size: 15 residues. CDR3: CASRPSERPPDTQYF. As DNA, the CDR3 is TGTGCCAGCAGGCCTTCGGAGCGCCCCCCGGATACGCAGTATTTT.

The V gene is TRBV27, the J gene TRBJ2-7; 7 nucleotides line up with TRBD1. This CDR3 contains 15 residues. V lost 2 bases to trimming and J lost 2 bases; unmatched junction nucleotides: 6. Germline assignment: CDR1 MNHEY and CDR2 SMNVEV (reference sequence). The CDR3 protein is CASSLLDRPAYEQYF. CDR3 DNA sequence: TGTGCCAGCAGTTTACTGGACAGGCCTGCCTACGAGCAGTACTTC.

The chain combines TRBV10-1 with TRBJ2-3; no clear D gene. The CDR3 is 15 amino acids. Germline loops: CDR1 WNHNN, CDR2 SYGVQD (reference sequence). V was shortened by 0 bases and J by 3 bases, with 10 bases between the two germline ends. As DNA, the CDR3 is TGCGCCAGCAGTGAGTCGTCGACTTCTACAGATACGCAGTATTTT. Amino acids: CASSESSTSTDTQYF.

This rearrangement joins TRBV6-1 to TRBJ1-3; D perhaps matches TRBD1 (5 bases). The V gene lost 3 bases and the J gene lost 4 bases, with 10 bases spanning the gap. The CDR3 has 14 amino acids. Looked up from germline, CDR1 is MNHNS and CDR2 is SASEGT. The CDR3 DNA reads TGTGCCAGCAGTGATCAGGGCGGAGGAAACACCATATATTTT. Translation: CASSDQGGGNTIYF.

The chain joins TRBV27 to TRBJ2-6; TRBD1 might be the D (5 bases). V was cut by 2 bases and J by 0 bases, with 11 bases left in between. CDR3 size: 17 residues. From germline, CDR1 is MNHEY and CDR2 SMNVEV (reference sequence). The CDR3 here is CASSLRGQNSGANVLTF. CDR3 bases: TGTGCCAGCAGTTTAAGGGGTCAGAACTCTGGGGCCAACGTCCTGACTTTC.

This rearrangement joins TRBV27 to TRBJ1-6; weak D call: TRBD1 (6 bases). Trimming cost V 2 bases and J 6 bases, with 8 bases left between them. CDR1 and CDR2 from the germline V gene are MNHEY and SMNVEV (reference sequence). The length of the CDR3 is 14 residues. The CDR3 bases are TGTGCCAGCAGTTTACCCAGGGGTAATTCACCCCTCCACTTT. It encodes CASSLPRGNSPLHF.

The gene calls are TRBV5-1 and TRBJ2-3; tentatively, D is TRBD2 (5 bases). The CDR3 runs to 14 residues. The V end lost 0 bases, the J end lost 3 bases, and 8 bases lay between the germline ends. Germline-derived CDR1 and CDR2 are SGHRS and YFSETQ. The CDR3 nucleotides read TGCGCCAGCAGCTTGGGAGAGGGAACAGATACGCAGTATTTT. Amino acid sequence: CASSLGEGTDTQYF. Variable domain in full (rest from reference TRBV5-1 and TRBJ2-3): KAGVTQTPRYLIKTRGQQVTLSCSPISGHRSVSWYQQTPGQGLQFLFEYFSETQRNKGNFPGRFSGRQFSNSRSEMNVSTLELGDSALYLCASSLGEGTDTQYFGPGTRLTVL.

The chain recombines TRBV19 with TRBJ2-7; D perhaps matches TRBD2 (7 bases). The germline V gene encodes CDR1 LNHDA and CDR2 SQIVND (reference sequence). The CDR3 covers 13 residues. Deletions cut 8 bases from V and 7 bases from J, with 18 bases between. The CDR3 DNA follows: TGTGCCAGTGCCGGACGGGGGGCTAGAGAGCAGTACTTC. Encoded protein: CASAGRGAREQYF.